This record concerns one TCR beta chain sequence. This clonotype has more than one count but fewer than ten. Its target antigen remains unknown. No much larger clonotype is one base removed from it; base qualities were not supplied. The data belong to a study of T cell repertoires in cytomegalovirus infection (dated by TCRdb to about 2019). Study-wide context: Donor HLA type was relevant to the analysis, because carriage of CMV infection together with the matching HLA type was indicated by public TCR beta signatures. Here is what the overall study found, with its caveats: In the ex vivo response, HLA-C-restricted CMV-specific TCR beta clonotypes were dominant, and in two of eight donors the single most frequent clonotype came from this HLA-C-restricted group. Carriers of CMV infection plus the relevant HLA type were discriminated by the cumulative frequency of public TCR beta family members in the study cohort and in an independent roughly 320-donor cohort.

The CDR3 starts with the cysteine, ends with the phenylalanine, and has 14 residues. The only DNA kept is the CDR3, 42 bases in frame from the first base. The CDR1 and CDR2 encoded by the germline V gene (reference sequence) are SGHNT and YYREEE. The trim is 2 bases for V and 4 bases for J, with a gap of 12 bases between the germline ends. These reads were obtained on an Illumina HiSeq 1500. TCRdb trimmed the raw reads at Q25, called clones with MiXCR and kept productive beta chains. Entries that share a CDR3 protein sequence are merged under the most common genes and DNA. The sample has a few hundred thousand distinct CDR3 sequences on record, around 13% of them singletons. Together, the top ten hold roughly 9.7% of the sample.

The chain couples TRBV5-4 to TRBJ1-2, and the D gene may be TRBD1, 5 bases matching. This clonotype originated in a human donor in good health (CMV status not recorded). Some clones in this sample may be carry-over from other donors' samples. The sample was PBMCs. DNA sequence: TGTGCCAGCAGCTTCTTTCAGGGAATCTATGGCTACACCTTC. Translated, this is CASSFFQGIYGYTF.